The following is a T cell receptor (beta chain) sequence with its context. Its antigen is as yet unknown. The assay was immunoSEQ multiplex PCR, and TCRdb's table has in-frame clones only and misses some. The sample holds some 160,000 clones, 85% to 95% seen once. This record comes from a study of T cell responses to AZD1222 COVID-19 vaccine. As for the study in general: Pooling was applied to second doses at about 4 or about 12 weeks. General study findings and limits: Mostly white British, mostly female donors; authors suggested clonal diversity may be underestimated. The breadth and depth of Spike-specific TCRs increased once two AZD1222 doses had been given.

This clonotype was sampled from an adult in good health. The sample here was peripheral blood, taken on day 0 of AZD1222 vaccination.

CDR3 DNA: TGTGCCAGCAGCCCCACCATAAACACTGAAGCTTTCTTT. Its protein product is CASSPTINTEAFF. The V gene is TRBV6-5, the J gene TRBJ1-1; no clear D gene. The ends were cut back, 6 bases at V and 2 bases at J, with 10 bases in the middle. Germline CDR1 MNHEY, CDR2 SVGAGI. This CDR3 region has 13 residues.